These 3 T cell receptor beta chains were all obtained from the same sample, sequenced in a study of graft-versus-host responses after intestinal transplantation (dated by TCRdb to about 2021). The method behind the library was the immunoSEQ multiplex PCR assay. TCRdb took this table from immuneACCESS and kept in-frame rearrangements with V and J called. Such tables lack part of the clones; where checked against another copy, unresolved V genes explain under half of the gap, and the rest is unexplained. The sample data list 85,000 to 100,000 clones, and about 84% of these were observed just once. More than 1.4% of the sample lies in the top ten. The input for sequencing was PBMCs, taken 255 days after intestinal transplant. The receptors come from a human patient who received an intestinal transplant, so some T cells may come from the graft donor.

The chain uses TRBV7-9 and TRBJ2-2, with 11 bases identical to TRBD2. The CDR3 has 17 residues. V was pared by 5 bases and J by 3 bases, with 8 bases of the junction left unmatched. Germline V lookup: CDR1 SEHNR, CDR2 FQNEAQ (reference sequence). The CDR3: CASSPGGLAVYTGELFF. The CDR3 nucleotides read TGTGCCAGCAGCCCGGGGGGACTAGCGGTTTACACCGGGGAGCTGTTTTTT.

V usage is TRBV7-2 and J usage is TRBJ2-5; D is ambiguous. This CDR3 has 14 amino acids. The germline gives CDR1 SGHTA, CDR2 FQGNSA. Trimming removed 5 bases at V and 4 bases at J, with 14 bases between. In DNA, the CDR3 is TGTGCCAGCAGCCAACCGGGCTCCACAGAGACCCAGTACTTC. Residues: CASSQPGSTETQYF.

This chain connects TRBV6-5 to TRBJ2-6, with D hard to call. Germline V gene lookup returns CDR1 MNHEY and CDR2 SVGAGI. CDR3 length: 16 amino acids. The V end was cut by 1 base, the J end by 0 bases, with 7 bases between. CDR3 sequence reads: CASSYFESSGANVLTF. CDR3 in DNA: TGTGCCAGCAGTTACTTCGAGAGCTCTGGGGCCAACGTCCTGACTTTC.